These 24 T cell receptor beta chains were all obtained from the same sample, sequenced in a study of blood T cell repertoires in COVID-19. Generated by immunoSEQ multiplex PCR, the TCRdb table keeps only in-frame clones and is missing some. The profile covers hundreds of thousands of clones, with around 88% appearing a single time and 0.95% to 1.5% taken by the ten largest. The sample consisted of PBMCs or T cells enriched from blood (not recorded which). The origin of the receptors is a woman in her forties with acute COVID-19.

The V and J genes are TRBV10-1 and TRBJ2-2; 7 bases line up with TRBD1. This CDR3 is 15 amino acids long. J was trimmed by 7 bases and V by 6 bases; bases with no gene match: 11. Germline loops: CDR1 WNHNN, CDR2 SYGVQD (reference sequence). DNA for the CDR3: TGCGCCAGCAGCCAACAGGGGATACTCAACGGGGAGCTGTTTTTT. It codes for CASSQQGILNGELFF.

The chain recombines TRBV14 with TRBJ1-3; D gene uncertain. Germline V gene data show CDR1 as SGHDN and CDR2 as FVKESK. This CDR3 has 16 amino acids. V was trimmed by 4 bases and J by 0 bases, leaving 13 bases between them. This CDR3 reads CASSLQLEFSGNTIYF. DNA for the CDR3: TGTGCCAGCAGCCTCCAACTCGAATTCTCTGGAAACACCATATATTTT.

The chain recombines TRBV6-2 or TRBV6-3 with TRBJ2-7; TRBD1 agrees at 7 bases. The CDR3 sequence is 15 residues long. Losses at the gene ends were 0 bases for V and 2 bases for J; bases not matched to a gene: 4. Germline V gene lookup returns CDR1 MNHEY and CDR2 SVGEGT. This CDR3 is CASSYSRTGPYEQYV. The CDR3 DNA sequence: TGTGCCAGCAGTTACTCGCGGACAGGCCCCTACGAGCAGTACGTC.

This clone was observed a handful of times. The gene calls are TRBV4-1 and TRBJ1-3; D may be TRBD1 (6 bases). The V gene lost 3 bases and the J gene lost 3 bases, with 15 bases spanning the gap. Germline V gives CDR1 MGHRA, CDR2 YSYEKL. The CDR3 extends over 16 amino acids. Written as DNA, the CDR3 is TGCGCCAGCAGCCACGATACGACACAGGGTGGAAACACCATATATTTT. It encodes CASSHDTTQGGNTIYF.

The J gene is TRBJ1-2, the V gene TRBV7-8; 9 bases are shared with TRBD1. Germline lookup yields CDR1 SGHVS and CDR2 FQNEAQ. V trimming: 5 bases; J trimming: 4 bases; junction bases outside the gene matches: 5. The CDR3 is 14 residues long. The CDR3 DNA follows: TGTGCCAGCAGCCGGGACAGGGAAAGCTATGGCTACACCTTC. Encoded protein: CASSRDRESYGYTF.

This chain links TRBV28 with TRBJ1-1; D gene ambiguous. CDR3 length: 14 residues. V was shortened by 6 bases and J by 3 bases, with 14 bases between the two germline ends. Germline assignment: CDR1 MDHEN and CDR2 SYDVKM. The CDR3, as DNA: TGTGCCAGCAGGGGCCCCGACACGTACACTGAAGCTTTCTTT. It translates to CASRGPDTYTEAFF.

The CDR3 bases are TGTGCCAGCAGTGTCAGTAAAGGGGGCGTTGGCTACACCTTC. This codes for CASSVSKGGVGYTF. The chain uses TRBV2 and TRBJ1-2; TRBD1 agrees at 7 bases. J gave up 7 bases and V 4 bases, and 9 bases lay outside the gene matches. This CDR3 has 14 amino acids. CDR1 and CDR2 (germline): SNHLY, FYNNEI.

The chain couples TRBV11-2 to TRBJ1-4, with 9 bases identical to TRBD1. The CDR3 runs to 15 residues. Germline V gives CDR1 SGHAT, CDR2 FQNNGV. V dropped 3 bases and J dropped 6; count of bases not matched to a gene: 5. The CDR3 reads CASSFRTGVDEKLFF. CDR3 nucleotides: TGTGCCAGCAGCTTCAGGACAGGGGTAGATGAAAAACTGTTTTTT.

The chain joins TRBV6-5 to TRBJ1-6; D is ambiguous. The V end was cut by 0 bases, the J end by 8 bases, with 5 bases between. In germline, CDR1 is MNHEY, CDR2 SVGAGI. The CDR3 is 13 residues long. The CDR3 reads CASSYSEDSPLHF. The CDR3 DNA reads as TGTGCCAGCAGTTACTCGGAGGATTCACCCCTCCACTTT.

In this sample, this clone turned up once. The V and J genes are TRBV5-1 and TRBJ1-3, with D possibly matching TRBD1 (6 bases). The CDR3 is 19 residues long. V was shortened by 4 bases and J by 0 bases, with 23 bases between the two germline ends. Per germline, CDR1 SGHRS and CDR2 YFSETQ. Here the CDR3 reads CASSHSPGGGANSGNTIYF. The CDR3 DNA reads TGCGCCAGCAGCCATTCTCCCGGCGGGGGGGCTAACTCTGGAAACACCATATATTTT.

J is TRBJ2-1 and V is TRBV20-1; perhaps TRBD2 as D (5 bases). The CDR3 extends over 16 amino acids. Germline V gives CDR1 DFQATT, CDR2 SNEGSKA (reference sequence). Deletions cut 3 bases from V and 5 bases from J, with 20 bases between. The CDR3 spells CSASSDSRPFDNEQFF. The CDR3 DNA is TGCAGTGCTAGTAGCGACTCGAGGCCCTTTGACAATGAGCAGTTCTTC.

This clone came up once. V and J are TRBV5-1 and TRBJ1-2; 8 nucleotides match TRBD1. Germline V CDR1 and CDR2: SGHRS, YFSETQ. Trimming took 4 bases from V and 6 from J; bases not matched to a gene: 5. The CDR3 sequence is 13 residues long. The CDR3 DNA follows: TGCGCCAGCAGCGTCGGACAGGGCCATGGCTACACCTTC. Translating it yields CASSVGQGHGYTF.

Details on this clone: At one end the junction does not follow the germline gene, possibly because of a read error. This chain connects TRBV28 to TRBJ1-4; 9 bases are shared with TRBD1. This CDR3 is built from 13 residues. CDR1 MDHEN and CDR2 SYDVKM come from the germline V gene. CDR3 protein: CASSSAGQGEKDF. The CDR3 bases are TGTGCCAGCAGTTCGGCGGGACAGGGCGAAAAGGATTTT.

V is TRBV5-1 and J is TRBJ2-2; D perhaps matches TRBD1 (6 bases). The CDR3 loop spans 15 amino acids. The germline V and J ends were trimmed by 0 bases and 3 bases, with 9 bases remaining between them. Germline V gene sequence: CDR1 SGHRS, CDR2 YFSETQ. The CDR3 is CASSLDRVDTGELFF. The CDR3 DNA follows: TGCGCCAGCAGCTTGGACAGGGTGGACACCGGGGAGCTGTTTTTT.

The gene calls are TRBV29-1 and TRBJ2-5; TRBD1 might be the D (7 bases). CDR1 SQVTM and CDR2 ANQGSEA come from the germline V gene. The CDR3 has 12 amino acids. Between the trimmed V and J ends, which lost 4 bases and 3 bases, there was a span of 9 bases. The CDR3 DNA reads TGCAGCGTTGGCGGGACAGAAGAGACCCAGTACTTC. It is translated as CSVGGTEETQYF. Based on the CDR3 plus reference TRBV29-1 and TRBJ2-5, the full variable domain is SAVISQKPSRDICQRGTSLTIQCQVDSQVTMMFWYRQQPGQSLTLIATANQGSEATYESGFVIDKFPISRPNLTFSTLTVSNMSPEDSSIYLCSVGGTEETQYFGPGTRLLVL.

About this clone itself: This sample includes further DNA sequences coding for the same CDR3. The V call is TRBV18, the J call TRBJ2-3; 9 bases align to TRBD2. V shed 2 bases, J shed 2 bases, and the junction held 2 bases outside the gene matches. Germline V CDR1 and CDR2: KGHSH, LQKENI. The CDR3 length is 15 residues. In DNA, the CDR3 is TGTGCCAGCTCACCAACTAGCGGGTACACAGATACGCAGTATTTT. It translates to CASSPTSGYTDTQYF.

Note on this clone: Additional DNA sequences in this sample encode the identical CDR3. The CDR3 is CAWSVLREAFF. In DNA, the CDR3 is TGTGCCTGGAGTGTACTGAGGGAAGCTTTCTTT. The chain uses TRBV30 and TRBJ1-1, with D unresolved. Germline CDR1 and CDR2: GTSNPN and SVGIG (reference sequence). The CDR3 sequence is 11 residues long. V lost 0 bases to trimming and J lost 8 bases, with 7 bases between them.

CDR3 sequence (DNA): TGTGCCAGCAGCCTCCACCCAGGAGGGACAGACACTGAAGCTTTCTTT. Protein product: CASSLHPGGTDTEAFF. The chain joins TRBV14 to TRBJ1-1; 7 positions match TRBD1. Germline CDR1 reads SGHDN; CDR2 reads FVKESK. The CDR3 is 16 amino acids. Trimming took 4 bases from V and 3 from J; bases not matched to a gene: 11.

V gene TRBV2 combines with J gene TRBJ1-4; no definite D call. The CDR3 extends over 16 amino acids. Per germline, CDR1 SNHLY and CDR2 FYNNEI. The V end was cut by 7 bases, the J end by 4 bases, with 19 bases between. DNA of the CDR3: TGTGCCAGCACCCTCCGAGGGCTGGAGTATAATGAAAAACTGTTTTTT. As protein: CASTLRGLEYNEKLFF.

The J gene is TRBJ2-1, the V gene TRBV4-1; 9 nucleotides agree with TRBD2. The trim removed 4 bases at V and 3 bases at J, leaving 7 bases unmatched. The CDR3 length is 16 residues. Germline assignment: CDR1 MGHRA and CDR2 YSYEKL. CDR3 sequence (DNA): TGCGCCAGCAGCCGAAGGGTAGCGGGAGTCTACAATGAGCAGTTCTTC. This gives the protein CASSRRVAGVYNEQFF.

This clone was seen just once. J is TRBJ2-4 and V is TRBV28; tentatively, D is TRBD1 (5 bases). CDR3 length: 14 amino acids. V lost 3 bases and J lost 2, with 8 bases in between. Germline CDR1 reads MDHEN; CDR2 reads SYDVKM. The CDR3 region has the DNA TGTGCCAGCAGTTTCCCAGGGTCCAAAAACATTCAGTACTTC. Translated: CASSFPGSKNIQYF. Variable domain in full (rest from reference TRBV28 and TRBJ2-4): DVKVTQSSRYLVKRTGEKVFLECVQDMDHENMFWYRQDPGLGLRLIYFSYDVKMKEKGDIPEGYSVSREKKERFSLILESASTNQTSMYLCASSFPGSKNIQYFGAGTRLSVL.

This rearrangement joins TRBV5-4 to TRBJ1-2, with TRBD1 identical over 7 bases. Germline CDR1 and CDR2: SGHNT and YYREEE (reference sequence). Trimming cost V 5 bases and J 4 bases; bases outside gene matches: 2. This CDR3 is 12 amino acids long. The CDR3 here is CASRRDSYGYTF. The DNA for the CDR3 is TGTGCCAGCAGGAGGGACAGCTATGGCTACACCTTC.

The sample holds a few counts of this clone. The chain uses TRBV27 and TRBJ2-7; D may be TRBD2 (6 bases). V was trimmed by 5 bases and J by 2 bases, leaving 19 bases between them. Germline CDR1 reads MNHEY; CDR2 reads SMNVEV (reference sequence). CDR3 length: 16 amino acids. CDR3 in DNA: TGTGCCAGCAGTCATAGTCGTGGGACTCTCACCTACGAGCAGTACTTC. Translated: CASSHSRGTLTYEQYF.

This chain joins TRBV24-1 and TRBJ1-2; no reliable D call. The CDR3 covers 14 residues. Germline values: CDR1 KGHDR, CDR2 SFDVKD. V lost 5 bases to trimming and J lost 4 bases, with 13 bases between them. Here the CDR3 reads CATSGKFLSYGYTF. The CDR3 coding sequence is TGTGCCACCAGTGGTAAATTTCTGAGCTATGGCTACACCTTC.